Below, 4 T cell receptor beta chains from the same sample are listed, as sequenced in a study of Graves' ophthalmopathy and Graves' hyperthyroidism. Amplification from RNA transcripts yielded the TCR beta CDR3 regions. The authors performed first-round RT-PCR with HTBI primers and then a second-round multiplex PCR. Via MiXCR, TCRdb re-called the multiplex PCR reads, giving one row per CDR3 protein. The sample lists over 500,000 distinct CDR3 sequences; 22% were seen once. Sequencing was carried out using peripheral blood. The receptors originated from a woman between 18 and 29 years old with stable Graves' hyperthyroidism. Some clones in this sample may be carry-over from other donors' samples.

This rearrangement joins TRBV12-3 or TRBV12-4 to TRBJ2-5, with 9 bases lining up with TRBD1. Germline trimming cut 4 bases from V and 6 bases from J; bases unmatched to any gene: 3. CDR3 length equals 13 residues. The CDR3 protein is CASSWDRVKTQYF. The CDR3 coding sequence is TGTGCCAGCAGTTGGGACAGGGTCAAGACCCAGTACTTC.

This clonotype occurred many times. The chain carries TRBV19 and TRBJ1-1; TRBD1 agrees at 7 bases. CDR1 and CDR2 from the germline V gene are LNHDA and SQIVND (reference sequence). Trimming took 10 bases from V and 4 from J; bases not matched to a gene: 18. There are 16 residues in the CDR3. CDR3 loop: CAISQTGRYVTTEAFF. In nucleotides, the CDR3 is TGTGCCATTTCTCAGACAGGGCGTTATGTCACCACTGAAGCTTTCTTT.

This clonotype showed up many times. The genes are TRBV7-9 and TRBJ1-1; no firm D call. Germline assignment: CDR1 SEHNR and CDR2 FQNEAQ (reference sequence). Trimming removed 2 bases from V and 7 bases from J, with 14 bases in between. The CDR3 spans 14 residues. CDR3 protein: CASSLITGMGEAFF. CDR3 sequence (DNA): TGTGCCAGCAGCTTAATAACGGGGATGGGTGAAGCTTTCTTT.

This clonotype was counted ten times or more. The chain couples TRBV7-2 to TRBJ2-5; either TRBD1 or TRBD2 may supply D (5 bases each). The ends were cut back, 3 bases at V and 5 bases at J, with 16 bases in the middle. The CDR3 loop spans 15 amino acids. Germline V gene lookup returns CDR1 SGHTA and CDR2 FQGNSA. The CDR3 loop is CASSFGTLLMETQYF. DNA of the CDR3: TGTGCCAGCAGCTTTGGGACCCTCCTGATGGAGACCCAGTACTTC.